The 18 T cell receptor beta chains below all came from one sample that was sequenced in a study of spatial heterogeneity in lung cancer. Study observations and caveats: One measure, the expanded intratumoral alpha and beta TCR count, tracked tumor mutation counts.

TCRdb processed the 5' RACE reads anew with MiXCR; each CDR3 protein has one entry. The sample carries approximately 8,500 distinct CDR3 sequences, approximately 13% recorded once. These TCRs' antigens remain unknown. The time point was: sample taken at primary tumor resection. The sequences come from lung tumor tissue, collected at surgery. These receptors all come from a male donor with early-stage non-small cell lung cancer.

The sample holds many counts of this clonotype. Little can be read into the size of this beta chain, an off-target read in a library designed for alpha chains. This chain uses TRBV12-3 or TRBV12-4 with TRBJ1-2; D possibly corresponds to TRBD1 (5 bases). The CDR3 is 15 amino acids. Trimming took 6 bases from V and 0 from J, leaving 14 bases between them. CDR3 sequence (DNA): TGTGCCAGCAGCTCGACGGGGCTAGCTAACTATGGCTACACCTTC. Encoded protein: CASSSTGLANYGYTF.

Note on this clonotype: This beta chain slipped into a library made for alpha chains as a stray read, so its size is not meaningful. The rearrangement uses TRBV29-1 and TRBJ2-3, with D uncertain. The germline gives CDR1 SQVTM, CDR2 ANQGSEA. The CDR3 extends over 12 amino acids. The V gene lost 7 bases and the J gene lost 4 bases, with 12 bases spanning the gap. CDR3 sequence reads: CSAASNSDTQYF. The CDR3 bases are TGCAGCGCCGCGAGTAACTCAGATACGCAGTATTTT.

Points on this clonotype: This beta chain came through as a stray read in a library set up for alpha chains, and its size says little. The V and J genes are TRBV7-9 and TRBJ1-3; 7 bases are shared with TRBD1. The V and J ends lost 5 bases and 7 bases, in that order; junction bases with no gene match: 8. Looked up from germline, CDR1 is SEHNR and CDR2 is FQNEAQ (reference sequence). The CDR3 has 14 amino acids. This chain's CDR3 is CASSRQGAGNTIYF. DNA for the CDR3: TGTGCCAGCAGCCGACAGGGAGCCGGCAACACCATATATTTT.

In this sample, this clonotype turned up once. Within a library made for alpha chains, this beta chain is off target, and its count is uninformative. This chain connects TRBV5-1 to TRBJ1-1, with a tentative D call TRBD1 (5 bases). Germline V gene sequence: CDR1 SGHRS, CDR2 YFSETQ. V was trimmed by 4 bases and J by 1 base, leaving 8 bases between them. The CDR3 runs 13 residues. CDR3 in DNA: TGCGCCAGCAGCGTCAGGGAGAACACTGAAGCTTTCTTT. Amino acid sequence: CASSVRENTEAFF.

This clonotype was detected ten times or more. The library was designed around alpha chains, so this beta chain is a stray read whose abundance carries little weight. The chain has TRBV7-2 and TRBJ2-1, with unresolved D. Germline CDR1 and CDR2: SGHTA and FQGNSA. The CDR3 is 12 amino acids. Between the trimmed V and J ends, which lost 5 bases and 6 bases, there was a span of 8 bases. This CDR3 reads CASSVYGNEQFF. The CDR3 DNA reads TGTGCCAGCAGCGTGTACGGCAATGAGCAGTTCTTC.

Note on this clonotype: The size of this beta chain means little, since it is a stray read in a library made for alpha chains. The chain uses TRBV28 and TRBJ2-1, with TRBD2 matching 9 bases. The CDR3 runs to 14 residues. The germline V gene has CDR1 MDHEN and CDR2 SYDVKM. With V trimmed by 7 bases and J by 5 bases, 6 bases remained unmatched. DNA of the CDR3: TGTGCCAGCAAGCGGACTAGCGATGACAATGAGCAGTTCTTC. As protein: CASKRTSDDNEQFF.

Comment on this clonotype: Within a library made for alpha chains, this beta chain is off target, and its count is uninformative. The V call is TRBV7-2, the J call TRBJ1-1; no clear D gene. CDR3 length: 14 residues. V was shortened by 1 base and J by 5 bases, with 11 bases between the two germline ends. Per germline, CDR1 SGHTA and CDR2 FQGNSA. DNA for the CDR3: TGTGCCAGCAGCTTAGGGCCCTTAGGGACTGAAGCTTTCTTT. Its translation is CASSLGPLGTEAFF.

There are many counts of this clonotype. Little can be read into the size of this beta chain, an off-target read in a library designed for alpha chains. The V and J genes are TRBV21-1 and TRBJ1-5; no check of the table's D call, TRBD1, against the DNA was made. TRBV21-1 is a pseudogene locus. The CDR3 totals 21 residues. The CDR3 DNA follows: TGTGCCAGCAGCAAAGGGGGAAACCGGGACAGGGTCCTGTATAGCAATCAGCCCCAGCATTTT. This translates into CASSKGGNRDRVLYSNQPQHF.

In its sample, this clonotype was seen a few times. Since the library was made to target alpha chains, this beta chain is a stray read and its abundance is not meaningful. The V call is TRBV28, the J call TRBJ2-1; 8 bases line up with TRBD1. With 6 bases clipped from V and 10 bases from J, the junction kept 20 bases outside the gene matches. The CDR3 is 17 amino acids. Germline CDR1 and CDR2: MDHEN and SYDVKM. CDR3 sequence (DNA): TGTGCCAGCAGGGGCCAGGGGGCCGGGCTCAGCTCGGTGGAGCAGTTCTTC. It yields the protein CASRGQGAGLSSVEQFF.

In the case of this clonotype: This beta chain slipped into a library made for alpha chains as a stray read, so its size is not meaningful. Written as DNA, the CDR3 is TGCGCCAGCAGCCAAGATAGGGAAAAACTGTTTTTT. Translation: CASSQDREKLFF. The V call is TRBV4-3, the J call TRBJ1-4, with no clear D. This CDR3 is built from 12 residues. Germline V lookup: CDR1 LGHNA, CDR2 YSLEER. Between the trimmed V and J ends, which lost 0 bases and 8 bases, there was a span of 4 bases.

By frequency in the sample, this clonotype is medium-sized. This beta chain is an off-target read within a library intended for alpha chains, so its frequency means little. The rearrangement uses TRBV7-6 and TRBJ2-3; either TRBD1 or TRBD2 may fit D (5 bases each). Germline CDR1 reads SGHVS; CDR2 reads FNYEAQ. The V gene lost 0 bases and the J gene lost 6 bases, with 13 bases spanning the gap. The CDR3 loop spans 15 amino acids. CDR3 bases: TGTGCCAGCAGCTTAGCGGGACCCTTCGGGGATACGCAGTATTTT. It is translated as CASSLAGPFGDTQYF. Using reference TRBV7-6 and TRBJ2-3 for the parts outside the CDR3, the full variable domain is GAGVSQSPRYKVTKRGQDVALRCDPISGHVSLYWYRQALGQGPEFLTYFNYEAQQDKSGLPNDRFSAERPEGSISTLTIQRTEQRDSAMYRCASSLAGPFGDTQYFGPGTRLTVL.

This clonotype was counted ten times or more. This beta chain lies outside the target of a library built for alpha chains; its clone size means little. The chain joins TRBV20-1 to TRBJ1-1; TRBD1 is a possible D gene (5 bases). The CDR3 spans 14 residues. Trimming took off 0 bases at V and 0 bases at J, with 8 bases between the two ends. Looked up from germline, CDR1 is DFQATT and CDR2 is SNEGSKA (reference sequence). In nucleotides, the CDR3 is TGCAGTGCTAGAGATGGGACGGTGAACACTGAAGCTTTCTTT. Amino acid sequence: CSARDGTVNTEAFF.

This clonotype has only one observation. Since it is a stray read in a library aimed at alpha chains, this beta chain has a size that is not meaningful. The chain carries TRBV5-1 and TRBJ2-1; D remains unclear. V was clipped by 0 bases and J by 6 bases, with 10 bases between them. This CDR3 is built from 14 residues. Germline loops: CDR1 SGHRS, CDR2 YFSETQ. The CDR3 reads CASSLEPQSNEQFF. The DNA of the CDR3 is TGCGCCAGCAGCTTGGAACCCCAATCCAATGAGCAGTTCTTC.

This clonotype rates as large. A library made for alpha chains picked up this beta chain off target, so its size means little. The chain combines TRBV6-5 with TRBJ1-6; TRBD1 aligns across 10 bases. The germline V gene encodes CDR1 MNHEY and CDR2 SVGAGI. The CDR3 length is 16 residues. V gave up 1 base and J gave up 6 bases; unmatched junction bases: 3. The CDR3 protein is CASSYLGTGVNSPLHF. The DNA of the CDR3 is TGTGCCAGCAGTTACTTAGGGACAGGGGTTAATTCACCCCTCCACTTT.

This clonotype was seen ten or more times. Within a library made for alpha chains, this beta chain is off target, and its count is uninformative. CDR3 loop: CASSFRTQLREQYF. CDR3 sequence (DNA): TGTGCCAGCAGCTTTAGGACTCAGTTGAGGGAGCAGTACTTC. The chain is built from TRBV7-3 and TRBJ2-7; tentative D call: TRBD2 (5 bases). Trimming shortened V by 3 bases and J by 7 bases, and 16 bases separated the two germline ends. Germline V gene sequence: CDR1 SGHTA, CDR2 FQGTGA. There are 14 residues in the CDR3.

Many counts were recorded for this clonotype. This beta chain is a stray read from a library made for alpha chains; its abundance is not meaningful. The V gene is TRBV5-1, the J gene TRBJ2-2; maybe TRBD1 (6 bases). Germline V gene sequence: CDR1 SGHRS, CDR2 YFSETQ. The V end was cut by 4 bases, the J end by 2 bases, with 9 bases between. This CDR3 spans 14 amino acids. The CDR3 nucleotides read TGCGCCAGCAGCCTGGGGGCCAACACCGGGGAGCTGTTTTTT. Its protein is CASSLGANTGELFF.

This clonotype was detected many times. This beta chain came through as a stray read in a library set up for alpha chains, and its size says little. The gene calls are TRBV10-3 and TRBJ2-7; the match to TRBD1 covers 7 bases. Germline CDR1 and CDR2: ENHRY and SYGVKD. V lost 10 bases and J lost 3; bases outside the gene matches: 6. The CDR3 length is 12 residues. The CDR3: CATGQGDYEQYF. The CDR3 DNA is TGTGCCACCGGCCAGGGGGACTACGAGCAGTACTTC.

This clonotype was recorded at least ten times. This beta chain is an off-target read within a library intended for alpha chains, so its frequency means little. The chain couples TRBV3-1 to TRBJ2-7; D may be TRBD1 or TRBD2 (5 bases each). This CDR3 comprises 12 residues. The V end was cut by 10 bases, the J end by 2 bases, with 12 bases between. Germline V CDR1 and CDR2: LGHDT, YNNKEL (reference sequence). CDR3: CATGALPYEQYF. Here the CDR3 DNA reads TGTGCCACCGGGGCCCTCCCCTACGAGCAGTACTTC.